The 3 T cell receptor beta chains below all came from one sample that was sequenced in a study of blood T cell repertoires in COVID-19. The repertoire was sequenced with immunoSEQ multiplex PCR; TCRdb's copy has only in-frame clones and lacks some. The top ten hold roughly 2.1% of the sample, which has some 360,000 clones, about 89% seen once. Sequencing was carried out using peripheral blood. The receptors shown here come from a woman between 55 and 75 years old with COVID-19, enrolled during active disease.

The chain recombines TRBV5-1 with TRBJ1-2; the match to TRBD1 covers 10 bases. The CDR3 has 14 amino acids. With V trimmed by 6 bases and J by 4 bases, 6 bases remained unmatched. CDR1 SGHRS and CDR2 YFSETQ come from the germline V gene. CDR3 coding DNA: TGCGCCAGCACCCCGACAGGGGGCATCTATGGCTACACCTTC. Its protein is CASTPTGGIYGYTF.

The CDR3 sequence is CASSSPRQTTPMAFF. The DNA for the CDR3 is TGCGCCAGCAGCTCCCCCCGACAGACAACCCCAATGGCTTTCTTT. The chain carries TRBV5-1 and TRBJ1-1; a weak D match, TRBD1 (5 bases). The CDR3 is 15 amino acids. Germline loops: CDR1 SGHRS, CDR2 YFSETQ. Trimming left V 3 bases short and J 11 bases short, with 23 bases between. Using reference TRBV5-1 and TRBJ1-1 for the parts outside the CDR3, the full variable domain is KAGVTQTPRYLIKTRGQQVTLSCSPISGHRSVSWYQQTPGQGLQFLFEYFSETQRNKGNFPGRFSGRQFSNSRSEMNVSTLELGDSALYLCASSSPRQTTPMAFFGQGTRLTVV.

The rearrangement uses TRBV5-1 and TRBJ2-3; no clear D. CDR1 is SGHRS and CDR2 is YFSETQ in the germline V gene. CDR3 length equals 15 residues. The V end was cut by 2 bases, the J end by 0 bases, with 10 bases between. The CDR3 DNA follows: TGCGCCAGCAGCTTAAAGCCAACTAGCACAGATACGCAGTATTTT. Amino acids: CASSLKPTSTDTQYF.